The clone carrying this T cell receptor (beta chain) appeared once. Original processing methods: Estimation of nucleated cell counts was performed using reference gene primer amplification. Some clones are missing from TCRdb's copy, which holds only in-frame ones; the method was immunoSEQ multiplex PCR. That table is the source of V, J and clone size, and D and trimming were worked out from the DNA. The sample shows about 270,000 clones, roughly nine tenths of them seen only once. In germline, CDR1 is SQVTM, CDR2 ANQGSEA. Trimming stripped 8 bases from V and 7 bases from J, with 9 bases between. This CDR3 region has 9 residues. These data belong to a study of blood T cell repertoires in COVID-19. At the level of the study: Samples of COVID-19 (acute and convalescent) were obtained from the United States, Italy and Spain. PBMCs, B-cell-depleted T cells, or T cells were the source of the cDNA or gDNA that made up the material.

A Seattle source enrolled patients during active infection and followed them longitudinally. This chain connects TRBV29-1 to TRBJ2-7; perhaps TRBD2 as D (6 bases). The sequenced sample consisted of peripheral blood. The sequence was collected from a woman in her 30s with COVID-19, enrolled during active disease. CDR3 residues: CSPAGEQYF. The CDR3 DNA reads TGCAGCCCTGCGGGGGAGCAGTACTTC.